A selection of T cell receptor beta chains follows, all from one sample in a study of blood T cell repertoires in COVID-19. Produced via immunoSEQ multiplex PCR; TCRdb's table is partial and in-frame only. The repertoire has roughly 440,000 clones, 70% to 90% of them found once; the top ten carry roughly 12%. The sample was peripheral blood. These receptors came from a woman between 50 and 59 years old with COVID-19, enrolled during active disease. The CDR3 runs from the conserved cysteine through the conserved F or W. The D gene is left open where the match is weak. The size field is filled for only some rows; it gives once, few, many or a size class.

V: TRBV28; D: NA; size: NA; J: TRBJ1-6; DNA: TGTGCCAGCAGTTTAAGTTTGGGTACCGGGAGGTCCCTCCACTTT; CDR3: CASSLSLGTGRSLHF
V: TRBV12-5; D: NA; size: NA; J: TRBJ1-3; DNA: TGTGCTAGTGGTTTGGTACGTGGAGGGATCCTTTTTGGAAACACCATATATTTT; CDR3: CASGLVRGGILFGNTIYF
V: TRBV12-3/TRBV12-4; D: NA; size: NA; J: TRBJ1-1; DNA: TGTGCCAGCAGACTAGGGGGGGACACTGAAGCTTTCTTT; CDR3: CASRLGGDTEAFF
V: TRBV10-3; D: NA; size: NA; J: TRBJ1-4; DNA: TGTGCCATCAGTGAGTCGAGTGTCGCAACTAATGAAAAACTGTTTTTT; CDR3: CAISESSVATNEKLFF
V: TRBV6-5; D: TRBD2; size: NA; J: TRBJ2-7; DNA: TGTGCCAGCAGAGCTAGCGGGGGGTACGACGAGCAGTACTTC; CDR3: CASRASGGYDEQYF
V: TRBV9; D: TRBD1; size: NA; J: TRBJ2-5; DNA: TGTGCCAGCAGCCCTGGACAGGGACGGTACCAAGAGACCCAGTACTTC; CDR3: CASSPGQGRYQETQYF
V: TRBV4-2; D: TRBD2; size: NA; J: TRBJ2-5; DNA: TGTGCCAGCAGCCAAGAGGCGCCTAGCGGACAAGAGACCCAGTACTTC; CDR3: CASSQEAPSGQETQYF
V: TRBV30; D: NA; size: NA; J: TRBJ1-2; DNA: TGTGCCTGGATGCGAGGGCCGCGGGGCTACACCTTC; CDR3: CAWMRGPRGYTF
V: TRBV7-8; D: TRBD1; size: NA; J: TRBJ1-2; DNA: TGTGCCAGCAGCCGCGAAGCGACAGGGGTGGGCTATGGCTACACCTTC; CDR3: CASSREATGVGYGYTF
V: TRBV29-1; D: NA; size: NA; J: TRBJ1-1; DNA: TGCAGCGTTGCGGGTCCGATGAACACTGAAGCTTTCTTT; CDR3: CSVAGPMNTEAFF
V: TRBV6-5; D: NA; size: NA; J: TRBJ2-7; DNA: TGTGCCAGCAGCCCGGGGGGCCAAACCTACGAGCAGTACTTC; CDR3: CASSPGGQTYEQYF
V: TRBV7-8; D: NA; size: NA; J: TRBJ1-6; DNA: TGTGCCAGCAGCTTACTTTCGCCTAATAATTCACCCCTCCACTTT; CDR3: CASSLLSPNNSPLHF
V: TRBV5-1; D: NA; size: NA; J: TRBJ2-7; DNA: TGCGCCAGCAGCGGGTCCGAGGTCGACGAGCAGTACTTC; CDR3: CASSGSEVDEQYF
V: TRBV30; D: NA; size: NA; J: TRBJ2-6; DNA: TGTGCCTGGAGTGTACTTGGAGGCTCTGGGGCCAACGTCCTGACTTTC; CDR3: CAWSVLGGSGANVLTF
V: TRBV5-1; D: TRBD2; size: NA; J: TRBJ2-3; DNA: TGCGCCAGCAGCTTGGAAACGGGGGGAGCGCAGTATTTT; CDR3: CASSLETGGAQYF
V: TRBV10-3; D: NA; size: NA; J: TRBJ1-2; DNA: TGTGCGTCGGGCAGGGGAGACTATGGCTACACCTTC; CDR3: CASGRGDYGYTF
V: TRBV6-5; D: TRBD1; size: NA; J: TRBJ1-4; DNA: TGTGCCAGCAGTTATGTTCAGGGGGCCCCTGAAAAACTGTTTTTT; CDR3: CASSYVQGAPEKLFF
V: TRBV6-7; D: NA; size: once; J: TRBJ1-5; DNA: TGTGCCAGCAACGACTATCAGCCCCAGCATTTT; CDR3: CASNDYQPQHF
V: TRBV21-1; D: NA; size: NA; J: TRBJ2-6; DNA: NA; CDR3: CASSKFATGTPAYSGANVLTF
V: TRBV30; D: NA; size: NA; J: TRBJ1-1; DNA: TGTGCCTGGAGTATCCTACGGGGCACTGAAGCTTTCTTT; CDR3: CAWSILRGTEAFF
V: TRBV11-2; D: TRBD2; size: NA; J: TRBJ2-1; DNA: TGTGCCAGCAGTTTCGATAGCGGGTGGCGGGGGAATGAGCAGTTCTTC; CDR3: CASSFDSGWRGNEQFF
V: TRBV5-6; D: NA; size: NA; J: TRBJ1-2; DNA: TGTGCCAGCAGCCCCGGGGGGGCCTATGATAACTATGGCTACACCTTC; CDR3: CASSPGGAYDNYGYTF
V: TRBV7-6; D: NA; size: NA; J: TRBJ1-5; DNA: TGTGCCAGCAGCTTGGGGGCTGGGATGAGCAATCAGCCCCAGCATTTT; CDR3: CASSLGAGMSNQPQHF
V: TRBV28; D: NA; size: NA; J: TRBJ1-2; DNA: TGTGCCAGCAGTACAGGGCAGAACTATGGCTACACCTTC; CDR3: CASSTGQNYGYTF
V: TRBV29-1; D: TRBD1; size: NA; J: TRBJ2-7; DNA: TGCAGCGTAAGCCGGGACAGTATATCCTACGAGCAGTACTTC; CDR3: CSVSRDSISYEQYF
V: TRBV10-2; D: TRBD1; size: few; J: TRBJ1-2; DNA: TGCGCCAGCGGGACAGGCTTCACTAACTATGGCTACACCTTC; CDR3: CASGTGFTNYGYTF
V: TRBV29-1; D: TRBD1; size: NA; J: TRBJ1-2; DNA: TGCAGCGCAAGTGGAGGGGGCGGGAATGGCTACACCTTC; CDR3: CSASGGGGNGYTF
V: TRBV6-5; D: TRBD2; size: NA; J: TRBJ2-1; DNA: TGTGCCAGCAGCCGTAGCGGGGTTAAGGATGAGCAGTTCTTC; CDR3: CASSRSGVKDEQFF
V: TRBV30; D: NA; size: NA; J: TRBJ1-1; DNA: TGTGCCTGGAGTGGCGATACGTACACTGAAGCTTTCTTT; CDR3: CAWSGDTYTEAFF
V: TRBV11-2; D: TRBD1; size: NA; J: TRBJ1-6; DNA: TGTGCCAGCAGCTCGGGACAGGGGGGCTCCTATAATTCACCCCTCCACTTT; CDR3: CASSSGQGGSYNSPLHF
V: TRBV5-4; D: NA; size: NA; J: TRBJ1-3; DNA: TGTGCCAGCAGCCCCCTCGGGCAGGGCGGTGGAAACACCATATATTTT; CDR3: CASSPLGQGGGNTIYF